The following is a T cell receptor beta chain sequence with its context. Its antigen remains unknown. The entry originates in a study of long-term antiretroviral therapy in people with HIV. Turning to the study itself: Samples collected earliest predate the 2015 immediate-ART recommendation by about a decade. General observations from the study: All blood samples came from the years 2004 to 2017, possibly under older ART regimens.

The CDR3 contains 13 residues. Deletions cut 7 bases from V and 3 bases from J, with 13 bases between. From germline, CDR1 is SNHLY and CDR2 FYNNEI. Running of the v3.0 immunoSEQ assay took place at survey level. TCRdb's table, derived via immunoSEQ multiplex PCR, lists solely in-frame clones and lacks some. The data show under 40,000 clones, with approximately 84% seen just once and 4.8% held by the top ten. The sequence came from a woman aged 30 to 39 with HIV. The J gene is TRBJ2-7, the V gene TRBV2; the D gene could be TRBD1 or TRBD2 (5 bases each). Material: unsorted PBMCs, obtained roughly 2.9 years before starting antiretroviral therapy. The chain's CDR3 is CASTTGAGYEQYF. The CDR3 region has the DNA TGTGCCAGCACCACCGGGGCCGGCTACGAGCAGTACTTC. Full variable domain (outside the CDR3, taken from reference TRBV2 and TRBJ2-7): EPEVTQTPSHQVTQMGQEVILRCVPISNHLYFYWYRQILGQKVEFLVSFYNNEISEKSEIFDDQFSVERPDGSNFTLKIRSTKLEDSAMYFCASTTGAGYEQYFGPGTRLTVT.